A selection of T cell receptor beta chains follows, all from one sample in a study of blood T cell repertoires in COVID-19. Libraries were prepared by immunoSEQ multiplex PCR; TCRdb keeps only in-frame clonotypes and omits some of them. The sample lists hundreds of thousands of clones; 84% were seen once. The sample was PBMCs or T cells enriched from blood (not recorded which). The receptors were gathered from a woman between 40 and 55 years old who had recovered from COVID-19. Both conserved end residues are part of each CDR3. The order of the fields is J gene, clone size, V gene, D gene, CDR3 protein, CDR3 DNA. D genes are given only for firm matches. Rows may omit the clone size; those that give it use once, few, many or a size class.

J gene: TRBJ1-2
clone size: .
V gene: TRBV9
D gene: .
CDR3 protein: CASSGGRYGYTF
CDR3 DNA: TGTGCCAGCAGTGGAGGCCGCTATGGCTACACCTTC

J gene: TRBJ2-5
clone size: once
V gene: TRBV28
D gene: TRBD1
CDR3 protein: CASKVGQAETQYF
CDR3 DNA: TGTGCCAGCAAGGTGGGACAGGCCGAGACCCAGTACTTC

J gene: TRBJ2-2
clone size: once
V gene: TRBV5-4
D gene: .
CDR3 protein: CASSSDSTGELFF
CDR3 DNA: TGTGCCAGCAGCTCGGACTCAACCGGGGAGCTGTTTTTT

J gene: TRBJ1-1
clone size: medium-sized
V gene: TRBV11-1
D gene: TRBD1
CDR3 protein: CASSAGQGAKEAFF
CDR3 DNA: TGTGCCAGCAGCGCGGGACAGGGGGCGAAGGAAGCTTTCTTT

J gene: TRBJ1-4
clone size: once
V gene: TRBV27
D gene: TRBD1
CDR3 protein: CASRERGTGVKANEKLFF
CDR3 DNA: TGTGCCAGCAGGGAAAGAGGGACAGGGGTTAAAGCTAATGAAAAACTGTTTTTT

J gene: TRBJ1-4
clone size: .
V gene: TRBV5-1
D gene: TRBD1
CDR3 protein: CASSLGTGDEKLFF
CDR3 DNA: TGCGCCAGCAGCTTGGGGACAGGGGATGAAAAACTGTTTTTT

J gene: TRBJ1-1
clone size: once
V gene: TRBV7-2
D gene: .
CDR3 protein: CASSLTSLGSTETFF
CDR3 DNA: TGTGCCAGCAGCTTAACGTCCTTGGGCAGCACTGAAACTTTCTTT

J gene: TRBJ2-1
clone size: .
V gene: TRBV9
D gene: .
CDR3 protein: CASSVISSYNEQFF
CDR3 DNA: TGTGCCAGCAGCGTAATCAGCTCCTACAATGAGCAGTTCTTC

J gene: TRBJ2-4
clone size: .
V gene: TRBV6-5
D gene: TRBD1
CDR3 protein: CASSYTRQGKNIQYF
CDR3 DNA: TGTGCCAGCAGTTACACCAGACAGGGTAAAAACATTCAGTACTTC

J gene: TRBJ1-3
clone size: once
V gene: TRBV9
D gene: .
CDR3 protein: CASSVLAEASRGNTIYF
CDR3 DNA: TGTGCCAGCAGCGTTCTTGCTGAGGCATCACGTGGAAACACCATATATTTT

J gene: TRBJ1-5
clone size: .
V gene: TRBV20-1
D gene: .
CDR3 protein: CSARDRGPQHF
CDR3 DNA: TGCAGTGCTAGAGATCGCGGACCCCAGCATTTT

J gene: TRBJ2-2
clone size: .
V gene: TRBV5-1
D gene: .
CDR3 protein: CASSPPRANTGELFF
CDR3 DNA: TGCGCCAGCAGCCCTCCTCGAGCGAACACCGGGGAGCTGTTTTTT